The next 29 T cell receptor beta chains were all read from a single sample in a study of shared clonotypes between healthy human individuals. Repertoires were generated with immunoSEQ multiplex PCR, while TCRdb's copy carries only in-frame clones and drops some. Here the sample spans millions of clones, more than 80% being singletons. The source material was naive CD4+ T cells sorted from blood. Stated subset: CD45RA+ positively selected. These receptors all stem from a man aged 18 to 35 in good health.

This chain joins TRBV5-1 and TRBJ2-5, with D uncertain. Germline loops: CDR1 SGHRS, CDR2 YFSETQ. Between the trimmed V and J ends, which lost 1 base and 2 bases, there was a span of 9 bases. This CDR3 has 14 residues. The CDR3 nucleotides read TGCGCCAGCAGCTTGTCAACAGCACAAGAGACCCAGTACTTC. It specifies CASSLSTAQETQYF.

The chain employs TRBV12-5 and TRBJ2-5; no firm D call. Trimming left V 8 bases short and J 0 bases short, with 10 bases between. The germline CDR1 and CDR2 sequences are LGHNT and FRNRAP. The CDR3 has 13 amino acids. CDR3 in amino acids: CASSPPDQETQYF. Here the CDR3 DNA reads TGTGCTAGTAGCCCACCAGACCAAGAGACCCAGTACTTC.

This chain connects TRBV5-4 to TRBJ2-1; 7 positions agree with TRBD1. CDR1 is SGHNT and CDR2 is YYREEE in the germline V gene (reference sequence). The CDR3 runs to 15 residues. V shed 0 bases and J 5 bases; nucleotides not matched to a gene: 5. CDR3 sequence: CASSLDRGFHNEQFF. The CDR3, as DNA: TGTGCCAGCAGCTTGGACAGGGGTTTCCACAATGAGCAGTTCTTC.

The CDR3 DNA follows: TGTGCCAGCAGAGAGACAGGGACTAATGAAAAACTGTTTTTT. It is translated as CASRETGTNEKLFF. The chain joins TRBV28 to TRBJ1-4, with TRBD1 matching over 7 bases. The CDR3 totals 14 residues. Germline V CDR1 and CDR2: MDHEN, SYDVKM. The V and J ends lost 6 bases and 2 bases, in that order; junction bases with no gene match: 3.

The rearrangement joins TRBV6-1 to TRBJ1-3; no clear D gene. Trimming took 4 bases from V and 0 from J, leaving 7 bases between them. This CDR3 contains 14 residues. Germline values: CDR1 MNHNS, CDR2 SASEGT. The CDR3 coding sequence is TGTGCCAGCAGTGGGCCCCGCTCTGGAAACACCATATATTTT. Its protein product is CASSGPRSGNTIYF.

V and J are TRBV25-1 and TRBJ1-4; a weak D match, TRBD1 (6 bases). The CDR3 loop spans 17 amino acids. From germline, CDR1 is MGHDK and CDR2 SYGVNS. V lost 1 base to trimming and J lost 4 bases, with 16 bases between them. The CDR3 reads CASSELISGGLNEKLFF. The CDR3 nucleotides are TGTGCCAGCAGTGAATTGATCTCGGGGGGGCTTAATGAAAAACTGTTTTTT.

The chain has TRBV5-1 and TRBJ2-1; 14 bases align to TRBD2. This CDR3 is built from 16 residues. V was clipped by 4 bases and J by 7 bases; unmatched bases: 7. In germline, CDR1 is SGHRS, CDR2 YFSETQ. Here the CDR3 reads CASSRTSGGTRNEQFF. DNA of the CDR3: TGCGCCAGCAGCAGGACTAGCGGGGGGACGAGGAATGAGCAGTTCTTC.

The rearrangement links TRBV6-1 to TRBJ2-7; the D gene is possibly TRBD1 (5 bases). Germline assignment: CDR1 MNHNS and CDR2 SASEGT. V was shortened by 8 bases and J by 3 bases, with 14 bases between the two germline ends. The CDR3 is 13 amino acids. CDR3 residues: CASLGAGYYEQYF. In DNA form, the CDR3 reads TGTGCCAGCCTAGGGGCAGGGTACTACGAGCAGTACTTC.

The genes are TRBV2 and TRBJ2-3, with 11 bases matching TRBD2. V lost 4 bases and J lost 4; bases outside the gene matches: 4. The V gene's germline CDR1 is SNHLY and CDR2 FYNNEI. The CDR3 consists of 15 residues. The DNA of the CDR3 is TGTGCCAGCAGTGGAGGTAGCGGGGGGGCAGATACGCAGTATTTT. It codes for CASSGGSGGADTQYF.

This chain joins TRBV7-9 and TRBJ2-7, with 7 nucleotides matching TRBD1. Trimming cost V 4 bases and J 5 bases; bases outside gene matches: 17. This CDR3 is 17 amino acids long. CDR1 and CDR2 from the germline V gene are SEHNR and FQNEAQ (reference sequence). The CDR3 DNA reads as TGTGCCAGCAGCTCCACCTTGGGACAGCCTTTGTCCCACGAGCAGTACTTC. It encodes CASSSTLGQPLSHEQYF.

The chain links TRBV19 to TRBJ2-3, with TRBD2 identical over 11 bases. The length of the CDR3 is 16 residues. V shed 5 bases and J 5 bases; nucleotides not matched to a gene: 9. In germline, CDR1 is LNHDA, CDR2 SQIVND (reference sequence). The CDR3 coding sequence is TGTGCCAGTAGTGGGACTAGCGGCTCAGTAGTAGATACGCAGTATTTT. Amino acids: CASSGTSGSVVDTQYF. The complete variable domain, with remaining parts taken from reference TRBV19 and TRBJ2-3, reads DGGITQSPKYLFRKEGQNVTLSCEQNLNHDAMYWYRQDPGQGLRLIYYSQIVNDFQKGDIAEGYSVSREKKESFPLTVTSAQKNPTAFYLCASSGTSGSVVDTQYFGPGTRLTVL.

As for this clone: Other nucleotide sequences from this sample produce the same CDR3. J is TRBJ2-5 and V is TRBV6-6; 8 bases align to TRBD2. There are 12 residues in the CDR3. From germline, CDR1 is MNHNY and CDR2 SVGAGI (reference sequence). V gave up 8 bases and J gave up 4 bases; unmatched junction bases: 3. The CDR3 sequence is CASRAGGETQYF. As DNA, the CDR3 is TGTGCCAGCCGCGCGGGAGGAGAGACCCAGTACTTC.

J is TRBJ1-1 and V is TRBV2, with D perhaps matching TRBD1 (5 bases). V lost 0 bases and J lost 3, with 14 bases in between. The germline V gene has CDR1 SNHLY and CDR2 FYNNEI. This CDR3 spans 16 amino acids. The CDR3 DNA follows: TGTGCCAGCAGTGAAGCGCTTTGGGGGGGGGACACTGAAGCTTTCTTT. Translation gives CASSEALWGGDTEAFF.

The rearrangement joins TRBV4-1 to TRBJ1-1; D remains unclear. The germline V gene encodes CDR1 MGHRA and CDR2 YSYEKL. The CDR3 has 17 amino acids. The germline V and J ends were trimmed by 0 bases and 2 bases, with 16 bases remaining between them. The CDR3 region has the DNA TGCGCCAGCAGCCAAGATAGTTATGGACGGATAAACACTGAAGCTTTCTTT. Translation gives CASSQDSYGRINTEAFF.

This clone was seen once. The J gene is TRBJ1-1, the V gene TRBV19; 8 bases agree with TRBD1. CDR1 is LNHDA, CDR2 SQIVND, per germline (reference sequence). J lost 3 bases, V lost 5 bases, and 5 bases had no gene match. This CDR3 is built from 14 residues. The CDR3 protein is CASSSGGADTEAFF. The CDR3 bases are TGTGCCAGTAGTTCAGGGGGCGCGGACACTGAAGCTTTCTTT.

The CDR3 region is CASVEGAGTVNYGYTF. The CDR3 coding sequence is TGTGCCAGCGTTGAAGGGGCGGGGACGGTCAACTATGGCTACACCTTC. The chain links TRBV6-1 to TRBJ1-2; perhaps TRBD1 as D (5 bases). CDR1 is MNHNS and CDR2 is SASEGT in the germline V gene. CDR3 length: 16 residues. Trimming removed 8 bases at V and 2 bases at J, with 21 bases between.

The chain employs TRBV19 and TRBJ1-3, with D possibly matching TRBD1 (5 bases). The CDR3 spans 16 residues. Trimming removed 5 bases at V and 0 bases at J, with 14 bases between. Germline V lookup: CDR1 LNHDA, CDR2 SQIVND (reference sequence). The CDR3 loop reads CASSGTGTFSGNTIYF. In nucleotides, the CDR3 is TGTGCCAGTAGTGGAACCGGGACCTTCTCTGGAAACACCATATATTTT.

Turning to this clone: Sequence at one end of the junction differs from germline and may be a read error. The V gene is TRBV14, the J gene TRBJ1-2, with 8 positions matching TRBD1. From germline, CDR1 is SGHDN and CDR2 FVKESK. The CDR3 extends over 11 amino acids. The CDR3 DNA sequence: TGTGCCAGCAGCCAGGGACAGGTTATTATCTTC. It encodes CASSQGQVIIF.

Here the CDR3 reads CASSSGTGGGSPLHF. DNA of the CDR3: TGTGCCAGCAGCTCCGGGACAGGGGGCGGATCACCCCTCCACTTT. The chain employs TRBV6-5 and TRBJ1-6; 12 nucleotides agree with TRBD1. The CDR3 runs 15 residues. The germline V gene encodes CDR1 MNHEY and CDR2 SVGAGI. After removal of 6 bases from V and 10 bases from J, the junction contained 7 bases not matched to a gene.

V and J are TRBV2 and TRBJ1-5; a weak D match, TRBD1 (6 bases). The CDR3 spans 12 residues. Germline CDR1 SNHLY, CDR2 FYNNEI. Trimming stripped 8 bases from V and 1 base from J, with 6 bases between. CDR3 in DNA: TGTGCCAGCGGACAGAGCAATCAGCCCCAGCATTTT. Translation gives CASGQSNQPQHF.

The CDR3 region is CASSAPSGGLGDTQYF. As DNA, the CDR3 is TGTGCCAGCAGCGCCCCTAGCGGGGGGTTGGGAGATACGCAGTATTTT. The chain combines TRBV7-9 with TRBJ2-3; 11 nucleotides line up with TRBD2. Germline V gene sequence: CDR1 SEHNR, CDR2 FQNEAQ (reference sequence). This CDR3 has 16 residues. V lost 5 bases and J lost 5; bases outside the gene matches: 9.

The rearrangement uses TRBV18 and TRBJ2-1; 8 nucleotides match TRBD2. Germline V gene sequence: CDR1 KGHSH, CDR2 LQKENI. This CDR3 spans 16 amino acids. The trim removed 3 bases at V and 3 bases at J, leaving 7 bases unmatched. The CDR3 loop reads CASSPLTGGDYNEQFF. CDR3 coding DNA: TGTGCCAGCTCACCTCTAACGGGAGGGGACTACAATGAGCAGTTCTTC. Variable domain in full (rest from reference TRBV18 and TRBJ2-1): NAGVMQNPRHLVRRRGQEARLRCSPMKGHSHVYWYRQLPEEGLKFMVYLQKENIIDESGMPKERFSAEFPKEGPSILRIQQVVRGDSAAYFCASSPLTGGDYNEQFFGPGTRLTVL.

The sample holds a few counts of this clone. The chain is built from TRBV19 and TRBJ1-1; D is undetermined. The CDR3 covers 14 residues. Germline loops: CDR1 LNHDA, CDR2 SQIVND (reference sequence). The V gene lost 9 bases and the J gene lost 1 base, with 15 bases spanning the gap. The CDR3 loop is CASSGATANTEAFF. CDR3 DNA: TGTGCCAGCTCAGGTGCAACAGCGAACACTGAAGCTTTCTTT.

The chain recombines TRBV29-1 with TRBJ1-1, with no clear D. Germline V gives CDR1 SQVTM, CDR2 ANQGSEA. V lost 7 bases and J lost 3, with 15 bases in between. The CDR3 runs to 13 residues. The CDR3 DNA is TGCAGCGCCTCACAAGTTTGGTACACTGAAGCTTTCTTT. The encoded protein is CSASQVWYTEAFF.

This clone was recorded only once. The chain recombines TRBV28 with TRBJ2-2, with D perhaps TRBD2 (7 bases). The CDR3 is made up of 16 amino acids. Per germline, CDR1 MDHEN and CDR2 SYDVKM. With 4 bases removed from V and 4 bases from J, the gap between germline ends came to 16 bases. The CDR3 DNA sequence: TGTGCCAGCAGTTCTGGGGGGGGCGCTGGCACCGGGGAGCTGTTTTTT. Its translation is CASSSGGGAGTGELFF.

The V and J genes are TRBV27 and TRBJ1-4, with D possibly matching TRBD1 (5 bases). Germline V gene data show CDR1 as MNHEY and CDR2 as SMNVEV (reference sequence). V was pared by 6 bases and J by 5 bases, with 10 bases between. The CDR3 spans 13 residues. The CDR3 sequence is CASRLAGNEKLFF. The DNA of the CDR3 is TGTGCCAGCAGACTAGCAGGGAATGAAAAACTGTTTTTT.

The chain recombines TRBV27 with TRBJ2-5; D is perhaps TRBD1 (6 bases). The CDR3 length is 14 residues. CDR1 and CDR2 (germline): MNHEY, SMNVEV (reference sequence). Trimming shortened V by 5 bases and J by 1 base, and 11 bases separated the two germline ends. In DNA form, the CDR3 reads TGTGCCAGCAGTCCCAGGACAGTCCAAGAGACCCAGTACTTC. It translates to CASSPRTVQETQYF.

In DNA form, the CDR3 reads TGTGCCAGCAGCCTAACAGGCTCTGGCTACACCTTC. This translates into CASSLTGSGYTF. This sequence joins TRBV11-1 and TRBJ1-2, with a weak D call TRBD1 (5 bases). The CDR3 consists of 12 residues. CDR1 and CDR2 (germline): SGHAT, FQDESV (reference sequence). The ends were cut back, 5 bases at V and 7 bases at J, with 11 bases in the middle.

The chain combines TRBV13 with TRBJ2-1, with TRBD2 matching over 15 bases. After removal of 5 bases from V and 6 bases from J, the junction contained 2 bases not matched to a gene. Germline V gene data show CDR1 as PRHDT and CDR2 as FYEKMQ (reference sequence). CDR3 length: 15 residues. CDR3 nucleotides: TGTGCCAGCAGCCCGGGACTAGCGGGAGGCAATGAGCAGTTCTTC. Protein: CASSPGLAGGNEQFF.